This TCR beta chain was documented in a study of tumor and adjacent non-tumor tissue in lung cancer. Overall study context: Approximately 4.2 million productive TCRbeta reads were obtained per sample on average.

The library came from three nested PCR rounds adapted from ARM-PCR protocols. TCRdb itself ran the multiplex PCR reads through MiXCR, one entry per CDR3 protein. The sample lists 55,000 to 70,000 distinct CDR3 sequences, almost 60% occurring once. Study conclusions and caveats: Significantly higher TCR diversity was found in tumor than normal lung.

In its sample, this clonotype was seen many times. Its target is unknown. CDR1 and CDR2 from the germline V gene are SQVTM and ANQGSEA. V lost 4 bases and J lost 4, with 13 bases in between. The CDR3 covers 13 residues. This sample's RNA came from whole unsorted tissue. The origin of this receptor is a middle-aged man with non-small cell lung cancer. The chain links TRBV29-1 to TRBJ1-1, with D hard to call. The specimen was lung tumor tissue. The CDR3 spells CSVVVVTSTEAFF. CDR3 DNA sequence: TGCAGCGTTGTCGTTGTGACGAGCACTGAAGCTTTCTTT. The full variable domain, with the rest looked up from reference TRBV29-1 and TRBJ1-1, is SAVISQKPSRDICQRGTSLTIQCQVDSQVTMMFWYRQQPGQSLTLIATANQGSEATYESGFVIDKFPISRPNLTFSTLTVSNMSPEDSSIYLCSVVVVTSTEAFFGQGTRLTVV.